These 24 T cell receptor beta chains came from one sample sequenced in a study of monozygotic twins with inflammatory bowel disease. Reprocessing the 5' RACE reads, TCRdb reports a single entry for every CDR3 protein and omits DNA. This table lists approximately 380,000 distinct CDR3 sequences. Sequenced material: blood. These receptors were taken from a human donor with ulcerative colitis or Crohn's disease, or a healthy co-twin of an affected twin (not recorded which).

CDR3 sequence reads: CATSRDRAGPMSPNTEAFF. The chain combines TRBV15 with TRBJ1-1; TCRdb's assignment of TRBD1 cannot be checked, as there is no DNA. The CDR3 consists of 19 residues. CDR1 is LNHNV, CDR2 YYDKDF, per germline (reference sequence). The whole variable domain, remainder taken from reference TRBV15 and TRBJ1-1, is DAMVIQNPRYQVTQFGKPVTLSCSQTLNHNVMYWYQQKSSQAPKLLFHYYDKDFNNEADTPDNFQSRRPNTSFCFLDIRSPGLGDTAMYLCATSRDRAGPMSPNTEAFFGQGTRLTVV.

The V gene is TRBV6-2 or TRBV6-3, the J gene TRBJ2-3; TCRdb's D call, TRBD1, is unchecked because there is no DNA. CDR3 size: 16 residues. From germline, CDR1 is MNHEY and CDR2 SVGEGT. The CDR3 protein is CASSSRGGGELLTQYF.

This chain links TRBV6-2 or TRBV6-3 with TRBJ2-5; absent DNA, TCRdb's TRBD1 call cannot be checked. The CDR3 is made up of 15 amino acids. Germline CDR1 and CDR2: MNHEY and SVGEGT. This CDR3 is CASSSPSGGRETQYF.

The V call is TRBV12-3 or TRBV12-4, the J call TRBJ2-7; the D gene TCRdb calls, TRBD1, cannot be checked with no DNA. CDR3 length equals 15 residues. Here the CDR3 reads CASSPGQGTAYEQYF.

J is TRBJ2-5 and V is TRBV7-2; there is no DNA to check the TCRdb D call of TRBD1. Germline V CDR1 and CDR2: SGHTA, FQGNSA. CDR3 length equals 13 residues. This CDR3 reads CASRTAVQETQYF.

CDR3 sequence reads: CASSFPYSGTGPSSYNEQFF. This rearrangement joins TRBV5-6 to TRBJ2-1; TCRdb outputs TRBD2, but without DNA this stays unchecked. CDR3 length: 20 residues. The germline gives CDR1 SGHDT, CDR2 YYEEEE.

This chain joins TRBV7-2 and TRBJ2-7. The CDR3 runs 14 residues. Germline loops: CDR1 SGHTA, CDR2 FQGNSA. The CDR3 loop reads CASSFYRGLYEQYF.

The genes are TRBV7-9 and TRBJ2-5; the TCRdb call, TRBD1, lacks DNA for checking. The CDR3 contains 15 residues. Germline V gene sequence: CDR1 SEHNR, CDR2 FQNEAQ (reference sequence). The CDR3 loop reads CASSGTGAIQETQYF. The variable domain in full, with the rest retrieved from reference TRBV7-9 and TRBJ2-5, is DTGVSQNPRHKITKRGQNVTFRCDPISEHNRLYWYRQTLGQGPEFLTYFQNEAQLEKSRLLSDRFSAERPKGSFSTLEIQRTEQGDSAMYLCASSGTGAIQETQYFGPGTRLLVL.

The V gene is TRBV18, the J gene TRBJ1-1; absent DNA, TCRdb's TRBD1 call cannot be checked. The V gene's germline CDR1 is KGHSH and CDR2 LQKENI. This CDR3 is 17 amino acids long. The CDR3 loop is CASSRRGLRTLNTEAFF.

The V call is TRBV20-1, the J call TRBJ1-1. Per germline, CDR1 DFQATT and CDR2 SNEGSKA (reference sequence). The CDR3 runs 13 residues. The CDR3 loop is CSGSSARATEAFF.

The CDR3: CASSLGTAVRQYF. J is TRBJ2-7 and V is TRBV7-9. This CDR3 has 13 residues. Germline CDR1 and CDR2: SEHNR and FQNEAQ (reference sequence).

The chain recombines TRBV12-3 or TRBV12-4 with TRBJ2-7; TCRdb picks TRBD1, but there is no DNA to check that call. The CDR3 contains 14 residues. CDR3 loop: CASKRTGLTYEQYF.

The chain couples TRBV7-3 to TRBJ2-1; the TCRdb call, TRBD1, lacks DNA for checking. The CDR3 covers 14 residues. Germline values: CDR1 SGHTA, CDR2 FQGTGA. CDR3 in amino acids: CASSSPDPYNEQFF. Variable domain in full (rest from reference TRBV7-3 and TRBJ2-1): GAGVSQTPSNKVTEKGKYVELRCDPISGHTALYWYRQSLGQGPEFLIYFQGTGAADDSGLPNDRFFAVRPEGSVSTLKIQRTERGDSAVYLCASSSPDPYNEQFFGPGTRLTVL.

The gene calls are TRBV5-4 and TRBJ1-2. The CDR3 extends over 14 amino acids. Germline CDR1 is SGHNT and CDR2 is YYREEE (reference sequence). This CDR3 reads CASSLSQNNYGYTF.

The CDR3 sequence: CASSLSGPIVYEQYF. This chain joins TRBV7-2 and TRBJ2-7. The length of the CDR3 is 15 residues. Germline V gene sequence: CDR1 SGHTA, CDR2 FQGNSA.

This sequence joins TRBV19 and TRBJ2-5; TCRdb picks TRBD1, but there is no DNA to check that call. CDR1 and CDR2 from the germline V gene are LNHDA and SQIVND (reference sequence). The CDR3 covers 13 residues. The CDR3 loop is CASSTGQILTQYF.

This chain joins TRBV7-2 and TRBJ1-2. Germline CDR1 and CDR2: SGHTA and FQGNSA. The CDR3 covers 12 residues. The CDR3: CASSLDLGGYTF.

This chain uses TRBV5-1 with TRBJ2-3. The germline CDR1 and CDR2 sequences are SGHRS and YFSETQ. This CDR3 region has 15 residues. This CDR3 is CASSFGPTSTDTQYF.

CDR3 in amino acids: CASRSGGWADTQYF. The chain employs TRBV5-4 and TRBJ2-3; the TCRdb call, TRBD1, lacks DNA for checking. The CDR3 consists of 14 residues. Germline loops: CDR1 SGHNT, CDR2 YYREEE (reference sequence).

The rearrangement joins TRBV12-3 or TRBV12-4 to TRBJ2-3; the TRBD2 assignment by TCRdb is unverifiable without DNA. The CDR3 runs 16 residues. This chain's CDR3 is CASRHTGPPWTDTQYF.

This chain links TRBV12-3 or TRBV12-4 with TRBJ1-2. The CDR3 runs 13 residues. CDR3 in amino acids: CASSECNNYGYTF.

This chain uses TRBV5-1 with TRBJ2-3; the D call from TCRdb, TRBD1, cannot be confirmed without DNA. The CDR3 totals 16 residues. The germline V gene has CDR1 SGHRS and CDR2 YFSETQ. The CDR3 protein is CASSLPRQGGLDTQYF.

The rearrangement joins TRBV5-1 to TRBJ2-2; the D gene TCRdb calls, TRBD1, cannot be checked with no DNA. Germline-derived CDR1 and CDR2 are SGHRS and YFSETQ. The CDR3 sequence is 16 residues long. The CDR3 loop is CASSLIQGGNTGELFF.

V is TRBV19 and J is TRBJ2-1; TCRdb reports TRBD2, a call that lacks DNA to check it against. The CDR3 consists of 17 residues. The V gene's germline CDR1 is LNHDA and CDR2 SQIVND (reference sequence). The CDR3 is CASSSRTLGGSYNEQFF. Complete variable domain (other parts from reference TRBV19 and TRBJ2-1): DGGITQSPKYLFRKEGQNVTLSCEQNLNHDAMYWYRQDPGQGLRLIYYSQIVNDFQKGDIAEGYSVSREKKESFPLTVTSAQKNPTAFYLCASSSRTLGGSYNEQFFGPGTRLTVL.